A single sample is the source of the 17 T cell receptor beta chains below, sequenced in a study of tumor-infiltrating lymphocytes in primary liver carcinoma. Unsorted bulk tissue of about 19-31 mg yielded co-extracted RNA and DNA. Total RNA amounting to roughly 450 ng was the source from which TCR beta cDNA was made with a constant-region primer. Three nested multiplex PCR rounds, a slightly modified ARM-PCR, produced the libraries for TCR beta. Each of the first two PCR rounds ran approximately 9 cycles with TRBV1-TRBV30 forward and C-beta reverse primers. TCRdb independently ran MiXCR on the multiplex PCR reads; one entry per CDR3 protein. The sample holds roughly 100,000 distinct CDR3 sequences, around 83% seen once. The sample taken for sequencing was liver tumor tissue from sampling region 3. Subset here: tumor region T3, left-lateral pole. Receptors originate from a middle-aged man with primary liver carcinoma and hepatitis B virus infection.

The V gene is TRBV11-2, the J gene TRBJ2-5; D not certain. Germline V gives CDR1 SGHAT, CDR2 FQNNGV. The length of the CDR3 is 18 residues. V was trimmed by 6 bases and J by 5 bases, leaving 28 bases between them. This chain's CDR3 is CASSPRSIQGTGRETQYF. Here the CDR3 DNA reads TGTGCCAGCAGTCCTAGATCAATCCAAGGTACTGGGCGGGAGACCCAGTACTTC.

Concerning this clonotype: Possible read error: a much larger clone is one base away. V usage is TRBV6-2 or TRBV6-3 and J usage is TRBJ2-1; a weak D match, TRBD1 (6 bases). This CDR3 contains 15 residues. V lost 5 bases, J lost 9 bases, and 20 bases lay in between. The germline V gene has CDR1 MNHEY and CDR2 SVGEGT. The DNA of the CDR3 is TGTGCCAGCAGTAACAGGAACAACAGGGAAATTGAGCAGTTCTTC. This sequence encodes CASSNRNNREIEQFF.

About this clonotype: At one end, the junction sequence differs from germline, possibly due to a read error. The chain combines TRBV29-1 with TRBJ1-2; tentatively, D is TRBD1 (5 bases). This CDR3 has 18 amino acids. Germline V gene lookup returns CDR1 SQVTM and CDR2 ANQGSEA. CDR3 amino acids: CSVGAPTGIQVANYGNTF. The DNA for the CDR3 is TGCAGTGTTGGGGCACCAACAGGAATTCAAGTGGCTAACTATGGCAACACATTC.

Regarding this clonotype: Germline is not matched at one junction end, which may reflect a read error. The DNA of the CDR3 is TGTGCCATCAGCCACGCCGGGGGACAGGGGGACAATAAGCAGTTCTTC. This sequence encodes CAISHAGGQGDNKQFF. This rearrangement joins TRBV4-2 to TRBJ2-1; 11 nucleotides line up with TRBD1. CDR3 length: 16 amino acids. Germline V gene data show CDR1 as LGHNA and CDR2 as YNFKEQ.

The gene calls are TRBV11-3 and TRBJ2-1; D gene unclear. Deletions cut 2 bases from V and 13 bases from J, with 18 bases between. Per germline, CDR1 SGHNT and CDR2 YENEEA. This CDR3 contains 14 residues. The CDR3, as DNA: TGTGCCAGCAGCTTAAGCGTCTCGAACAATAAACAGTTCTTC. Its protein product is CASSLSVSNNKQFF.

As concerns this clonotype: The conserved phenylalanine or tryptophan normally closing the CDR3 is absent here, so this likely arose from a read error. V is TRBV14 and J is TRBJ1-1, with D uncertain. The germline V gene encodes CDR1 SGHDN and CDR2 FVKESK. The length of the CDR3 is 14 residues. CDR3 nucleotide sequence: TGTGCCAGCAGCCAAGCAGATTTGAACATTGAAGCTTTCTCT. Residues: CASSQADLNIEAFS.

This clonotype was recorded a few times. An end of the junction does not agree with germline; a read error may underlie this. CDR3 coding DNA: TGTGTCAGCAGCGCAGGGACTAGCGGGCTGCTCACAGATGCGCAGTATTTT. This codes for CVSSAGTSGLLTDAQYF. This chain uses TRBV5-4 with TRBJ2-3, with 12 bases lining up with TRBD2. CDR1 is SGHNT, CDR2 YYREEE, per germline (reference sequence). The CDR3 is 17 residues long.

The rearrangement joins TRBV4-1 to TRBJ2-1, with 7 positions matching TRBD2. Looked up from germline, CDR1 is MGHRA and CDR2 is YSYEKL. CDR3 size: 19 residues. The V segment lost 0 bases and the J segment 7 bases; nucleotides outside the gene matches: 18. DNA of the CDR3: TGCGCCAGCAGCCAAGAGCGAGGAGGGAGGGCCAGGGTTCGGAATGAGCAGTTCTTC. Amino acid sequence: CASSQERGGRARVRNEQFF.

CDR3 loop: CASSLRQEVNEQFF. The CDR3 DNA follows: TGTGCCAGCAGTTTACGACAGGAGGTTAATGAGCAGTTCTTC. The chain recombines TRBV12-3 or TRBV12-4 with TRBJ2-1, with a tentative D call TRBD1 (6 bases). This CDR3 region has 14 residues. V was trimmed by 2 bases and J by 7 bases, leaving 12 bases between them.

A word on this clonotype: The junction and the germline gene differ at one end; a read error may be behind it. V and J are TRBV29-1 and TRBJ2-2; TRBD2 matches 8 bases. This CDR3 region has 16 residues. From germline, CDR1 is SQVTM and CDR2 ANQGSEA. The CDR3 nucleotides are TGCAGCGCCGCCGACGGGAGGGACTTGAACACCGAGGAGCTGTTTTTT. Its protein is CSAADGRDLNTEELFF.

About this clonotype itself: At one boundary the junction diverges from the germline segment, which might be a read error. The CDR3 reads CASSLGGVETQHF. The CDR3 coding sequence is TGTGCCAGTTCGCTAGGGGGAGTTGAGACCCAGCACTTC. The V and J genes are TRBV12-3 or TRBV12-4 and TRBJ2-5, with a possible D match to TRBD1 (6 bases). This CDR3 has 13 residues.

Turning to this clonotype: An end of the junction does not agree with germline; a read error may underlie this. The rearrangement uses TRBV4-1 and TRBJ2-7; D unresolved. The germline CDR1 and CDR2 sequences are MGHRA and YSYEKL. The CDR3 contains 16 residues. The CDR3 coding sequence is TGCGGCAGCAGCCAATTCCGCCAAGGGCCTGGGGACGAGCAGTACTTC. Translated: CGSSQFRQGPGDEQYF.

A remark on this clonotype: At one end, the junction sequence differs from germline, possibly due to a read error. The chain has TRBV5-6 and TRBJ2-7, with D perhaps assigned TRBD1 or TRBD2 (5 bases each). Germline CDR1 is SGHDT and CDR2 is YYEEEE. This CDR3 comprises 11 residues. The CDR3 protein is CASSSIREQYF. The CDR3, as DNA: TGTGCCAGCAGCTCCATCAGGGAGCAGTATTTC.

Comment on this clonotype: Compared with germline, one end of the junction differs, possibly owing to a read error. The chain has TRBV6-1 and TRBJ2-3; a possible D gene is TRBD2 (6 bases). CDR1 is MNHNS and CDR2 is SASEGT in the germline V gene. This CDR3 region has 16 residues. CDR3 loop: CASSARRGLRTDMQYF. The CDR3 bases are TGTGCCAGCAGTGCAAGGCGGGGACTTCGCACAGATATGCAGTATTTT.

About this clonotype: Mismatch with germline at one junction end may stem from a read error. J is TRBJ1-5 and V is TRBV11-2; no clear D gene. The CDR3 spans 13 residues. From germline, CDR1 is SGHAT and CDR2 FQNNGV. DNA for the CDR3: TGTGCCAGCAGCTCATCAACAGATCAGTCCCAGCATTTT. It codes for CASSSSTDQSQHF.

This clonotype showed up just a few times. The final CDR3 position lacks the conserved phenylalanine or tryptophan, pointing to a likely read error. This chain links TRBV11-1 with TRBJ2-2; D call uncertain. This CDR3 region has 13 residues. Germline CDR1 and CDR2: SGHAT and FQDESV (reference sequence). The CDR3 reads CASSLWDTGELFL. Here the CDR3 DNA reads TGTGCTAGCAGCTTATGGGACACCGGGGAGCTGTTTCTT.

Notes on this clonotype: At one end the junction does not follow the germline gene, possibly because of a read error. The V gene is TRBV5-4, the J gene TRBJ2-3; 9 positions match TRBD2. The CDR3 sequence is 16 residues long. CDR1 and CDR2 from the germline V gene are SGHNT and YYREEE (reference sequence). The CDR3 DNA reads as TGTGCCAGCAGCTTGCTCGCGGGAGGGTCTACAGATATGCAGTATTTT. Amino acid sequence: CASSLLAGGSTDMQYF.